Each of the 21 T cell receptor beta chains below was sequenced from the same sample in a study of T cell clonality in common variable immunodeficiency. General study points: In common variable immunodeficiency, TCR beta chains reportedly carried fewer deletions and N-nucleotide insertions.

These receptors have no known antigen. The table came from immunoSEQ multiplex PCR; TCRdb's copy has only in-frame clones and leaves some out. This sample includes some 14,000 clones with no singletons; its ten biggest clones take up 10% to 15%. Sequenced input: peripheral blood mononuclear cells. Receptors were obtained from a human donor with common variable immunodeficiency.

This clone was counted ten times or more. The DNA ends 3 residues before the CDR3 does, and the rest of the CDR3 is filled in from the germline J gene. The chain is built from TRBV7-3 and TRBJ2-3; 14 positions agree with TRBD2. Trimming cost V 4 bases and J 2 bases; bases outside gene matches: 2. Per germline, CDR1 SGHTA and CDR2 FQGTGA. The length of the CDR3 is 16 residues. The CDR3 bases that were read are TGTGCCAGCAGCTCGGGACTAGCGGGGGTCACAGATACG. Protein sequence: CASSSGLAGVTDT. The full CDR3 reads CASSSGLAGVTDTQYF.

This clone was seen at least ten times. The DNA ends 3 residues before the CDR3 does, and the rest of the CDR3 is filled in from the germline J gene. This rearrangement joins TRBV20-1 to TRBJ1-5; D ambiguous. Germline V gene sequence: CDR1 DFQATT, CDR2 SNEGSKA (reference sequence). The CDR3 runs to 12 residues. V was shortened by 6 bases and J by 1 base, with 7 bases between the two germline ends. CDR3 DNA (partial): TGCAGTGCGGTGAGGAGCAATCAGCCC. It codes for CSAVRSNQP. The full CDR3 protein reads CSAVRSNQPQHF.

Here the CDR3 reads CASSIDSRTGGGELFF. The sequenced CDR3 bases are TGTGCCAGTAGTATAGACTCAAGGACCGGGGGCGGGGAG. This sequence joins TRBV19 and TRBJ2-2, with D tentatively TRBD2 (6 bases). The CDR3 goes on 3 residues after the read ends, and that part is filled in from the germline J gene. The CDR3 is made up of 16 amino acids. Trimming took 0 bases from V and 7 from J, leaving 15 bases between them. CDR1 is LNHDA, CDR2 SQIVND, per germline (reference sequence). Supplemented by reference TRBV19 and TRBJ2-2, the full variable domain reads DGGITQSPKYLFRKEGQNVTLSCEQNLNHDAMYWYRQDPGQGLRLIYYSQIVNDFQKGDIAEGYSVSREKKESFPLTVTSAQKNPTAFYLCASSIDSRTGGGELFFGEGSRLTVL.

In regard to this clone: The read terminates 3 residues before the CDR3 end, so the remaining end is supplied by the germline J gene. V gene TRBV30 combines with J gene TRBJ1-2, with D uncertain. From germline, CDR1 is GTSNPN and CDR2 SVGIG (reference sequence). This CDR3 region has 15 residues. V lost 0 bases and J lost 1, with 12 bases in between. The DNA read from the CDR3 is TGTGCCTGGAGTGTAGGGCAAGGGCTTAACTATGGC. Residues: CAWSVGQGLNYG. The entire CDR3 is CAWSVGQGLNYGYTF.

Only a few counts were recorded for this clone. CDR3 protein: CASSDGTGGTYEQYF. The covered CDR3 bases are TGTGCCAGCAGTGACGGGACAGGGGGAACCTACGAG. The chain couples TRBV6-2 or TRBV6-3 to TRBJ2-7; 11 positions agree with TRBD1. The sequence runs out 3 residues before the end of the CDR3; the remainder is reconstructed from the germline J gene. The CDR3 spans 15 residues. Trimming cost V 5 bases and J 2 bases; bases outside gene matches: 5. The V gene's germline CDR1 is MNHEY and CDR2 SVGEGT.

Worth noting for this clone: The read halts 3 residues ahead of the CDR3 end, with the missing end drawn from the germline J gene. Other DNA sequences of this sample code for an identical CDR3. V usage is TRBV7-3 and J usage is TRBJ1-1, with a weak D call TRBD1 (5 bases). There are 15 residues in the CDR3. The germline V gene encodes CDR1 SGHTA and CDR2 FQGTGA. The V end was cut by 1 base, the J end by 0 bases, with 9 bases between. The covered CDR3 bases are TGTGCCAGCAGCTTAAATGCAGGGCTGAACACTGAA. Amino acids: CASSLNAGLNTE. The full CDR3 reads CASSLNAGLNTEAFF.

Turning to this clone: Coverage ceases 3 residues before the CDR3 finishes, and the germline J gene fills in the end. The V and J genes are TRBV18 and TRBJ1-2; the match to TRBD1 covers 8 bases. There are 16 residues in the CDR3. Germline loops: CDR1 KGHSH, CDR2 LQKENI. V lost 2 bases, J lost 3 bases, and 8 bases stayed unmatched. The sequenced CDR3 bases are TGTGCCAGCTCACCAACCGGGACAGGAGGGGACTATGGC. Its translation is CASSPTGTGGDYG. The full CDR3 is CASSPTGTGGDYGYTF.

This clone was seen only a few times. The sequenced fragment ends 3 residues before the CDR3 boundary, so the rest is inferred from the germline J gene. The chain joins TRBV6-2 or TRBV6-3 to TRBJ2-3; TRBD2 matches 14 bases. This CDR3 is built from 16 residues. J lost 7 bases, V lost 0 bases, and 3 bases had no gene match. CDR1 MNHEY and CDR2 SVGEGT come from the germline V gene. The CDR3 protein is CASSYSGLAGVHTQYF. The sequenced CDR3 bases are TGTGCCAGCAGTTACTCGGGACTAGCGGGAGTACATACG.

Notes on this clone: The CDR3 end lies 3 residues beyond the end of the read and is filled in from the germline J gene. The chain is built from TRBV19 and TRBJ1-1; D uncertain. CDR1 LNHDA and CDR2 SQIVND come from the germline V gene (reference sequence). The CDR3 runs to 14 residues. Trimming shortened V by 3 bases and J by 0 bases, and 8 bases separated the two germline ends. CDR3 DNA, as far as it was read: TGTGCCAGTAGTATCTCCAGATTGAACACTGAA. Its translation is CASSISRLNTE. The CDR3, in full, reads CASSISRLNTEAFF.

This clone has just a few counts. From the germline J gene comes the end of the CDR3, since the read stops 3 residues before it. This sequence joins TRBV6-2 or TRBV6-3 and TRBJ2-1; the D is unclear. The germline V gene has CDR1 MNHEY and CDR2 SVGEGT. The CDR3 is made up of 12 amino acids. V lost 6 bases, J lost 4 bases, and 7 bases lay in between. CDR3 bases read: TGTGCCAGCAGGAGCCTTTACAATGAG. Its protein product is CASRSLYNE. The whole CDR3 sequence reads CASRSLYNEQFF.

Only a few counts were recorded for this clone. The read terminates 3 residues before the CDR3 end, so the remaining end is supplied by the germline J gene. The chain is built from TRBV18 and TRBJ2-3; 9 bases match TRBD2. Germline assignment: CDR1 KGHSH and CDR2 LQKENI. The CDR3 spans 16 residues. Trimming removed 1 base from V and 4 bases from J; junction bases left unmatched: 6. The covered CDR3 bases are TGTGCCAGCTCACCACAGGCGGGGGGGCCCCCAGATACG. Protein: CASSPQAGGPPDT. The CDR3 as a whole reads CASSPQAGGPPDTQYF.

This clone was counted only a few times. The read gets to within 3 residues of the CDR3 end, and the germline J gene fills in the rest. The rearrangement links TRBV7-9 to TRBJ1-4, with 7 bases aligning to TRBD1. There are 15 residues in the CDR3. V shed 4 bases, J shed 5 bases, and the junction held 7 bases outside the gene matches. Germline V gene data show CDR1 as SEHNR and CDR2 as FQNEAQ (reference sequence). CDR3: CASSSQTGRNEKLFF. Partial CDR3 DNA: TGTGCCAGCAGCTCTCAGACAGGGCGGAATGAAAAA.

About this clone: The CDR3 end is not reached by the read, which stops 3 residues before it; the germline J gene fills it in. The chain carries TRBV19 and TRBJ2-7; tentative D call: TRBD1 (6 bases). V lost 2 bases and J 0 bases, leaving 14 bases between the germline ends. The CDR3 runs 16 residues. Germline V gene lookup returns CDR1 LNHDA and CDR2 SQIVND (reference sequence). The sequenced CDR3 bases are TGTGCCAGTAGTATAATCGGACAGCATAGCTCCTACGAG. Translation: CASSIIGQHSSYE. The CDR3 as a whole reads CASSIIGQHSSYEQYF.

On this clone itself: The missing CDR3 end, 3 residues past where the read stops, is filled in from the germline J gene. The chain has TRBV20-1 and TRBJ2-3, with a possible D match to TRBD2 (6 bases). The CDR3 is made up of 15 amino acids. V was clipped by 6 bases and J by 2 bases, with 18 bases between them. Germline values: CDR1 DFQATT, CDR2 SNEGSKA (reference sequence). The CDR3 reads CSAPRPSENTDTQYF. CDR3 DNA, as far as it was read: TGCAGTGCCCCGAGGCCTAGCGAAAACACAGATACG.

To note about this clone: The read terminates 3 residues before the CDR3 end, so the remaining end is supplied by the germline J gene. V and J are TRBV7-2 and TRBJ1-2; 10 nucleotides align to TRBD1. This CDR3 has 14 residues. V dropped 3 bases and J dropped 2; count of bases not matched to a gene: 0. Germline V gene lookup returns CDR1 SGHTA and CDR2 FQGNSA. CDR3 bases read: TGTGCCAGCAGCTTGGACAGGGGGAACTATGGC. Protein product: CASSLDRGNYG. The whole CDR3 sequence is CASSLDRGNYGYTF.

A note on this clone: The read finishes 3 residues shy of the CDR3 end, and the germline J gene is used to complete it. This chain joins TRBV7-6 and TRBJ2-1; 9 positions match TRBD2. The CDR3 spans 16 residues. The ends lost 0 bases at V and 7 bases at J; junction bases unmatched: 7. Germline values: CDR1 SGHVS, CDR2 FNYEAQ. The DNA read from the CDR3 is TGTGCCAGCAGCTTAGCCCGGGTTAGCGGGAGAAATGAG. It yields the protein CASSLARVSGRNE. The full CDR3 protein is CASSLARVSGRNEQFF.

Regarding this clone: The read finishes 3 residues shy of the CDR3 end, and the germline J gene is used to complete it. The V gene is TRBV20-1, the J gene TRBJ2-1, with a tentative D call TRBD2 (6 bases). This CDR3 has 13 amino acids. Germline V gene data show CDR1 as DFQATT and CDR2 as SNEGSKA (reference sequence). With 2 bases removed from V and 4 bases from J, the gap between germline ends came to 9 bases. The covered CDR3 bases are TGCAGTGCTAGATCTAGCGCGTACAATGAG. Translating it yields CSARSSAYNE. The CDR3 as a whole reads CSARSSAYNEQFF.

This clone was counted a few times. The read ends 3 residues before the CDR3 terminus; that terminus is restored from the germline J gene. The chain is built from TRBV6-1 and TRBJ1-2; TRBD1 agrees at 7 bases. Germline lookup yields CDR1 MNHNS and CDR2 SASEGT. The CDR3 consists of 16 residues. V gave up 3 bases and J gave up 4 bases; unmatched junction bases: 11. The CDR3 reads CASSDRDRAKGYGYTF. The DNA read from the CDR3 is TGTGCCAGCAGTGATAGAGACAGGGCTAAGGGCTATGGC.

This clone was picked up many times. The read ends 3 residues before the CDR3 terminus; that terminus is restored from the germline J gene. The J gene is TRBJ2-1, the V gene TRBV5-1, with 8 bases identical to TRBD1. V gave up 0 bases and J gave up 9 bases; unmatched junction bases: 5. Germline CDR1 is SGHRS and CDR2 is YFSETQ. The CDR3 length is 14 residues. CDR3 DNA, as far as it was read: TGCGCCAGCAGCTTGGGCCAGGGGGCAAGTGAG. This sequence encodes CASSLGQGASE. The whole CDR3 reads CASSLGQGASEQFF. The complete variable domain, with remaining parts taken from reference TRBV5-1 and TRBJ2-1, reads KAGVTQTPRYLIKTRGQQVTLSCSPISGHRSVSWYQQTPGQGLQFLFEYFSETQRNKGNFPGRFSGRQFSNSRSEMNVSTLELGDSALYLCASSLGQGASEQFFGPGTRLTVL.

This clone was found many times. Partial CDR3 DNA: TGTGCCAGCTCACCCTTACCGGGACTAGTTAAGACAGATACG. Its translation is CASSPLPGLVKTDT. The whole CDR3 protein reads CASSPLPGLVKTDTQYF. The J gene is TRBJ2-3, the V gene TRBV18; 8 bases are a match to TRBD2. The read falls 3 residues short of the CDR3 end, and the missing part is taken from the germline J gene. CDR3 length: 17 amino acids. Per the germline V gene, CDR1 is KGHSH and CDR2 is LQKENI. The V segment lost 3 bases and the J segment 3 bases; nucleotides outside the gene matches: 11.

Remarks on this clone: The read terminates 3 residues ahead of where the CDR3 ends, so the germline J gene completes it. The V gene is TRBV18, the J gene TRBJ2-3; maybe TRBD2 (6 bases). The CDR3 is 16 amino acids. CDR1 KGHSH and CDR2 LQKENI come from the germline V gene. With 3 bases removed from V and 0 bases from J, the gap between germline ends came to 13 bases. The DNA read from the CDR3 is TGTGCCAGCTCACCGGGCGGGGCCACTAGCACAGATACG. This encodes CASSPGGATSTDT. The whole CDR3 sequence is CASSPGGATSTDTQYF.